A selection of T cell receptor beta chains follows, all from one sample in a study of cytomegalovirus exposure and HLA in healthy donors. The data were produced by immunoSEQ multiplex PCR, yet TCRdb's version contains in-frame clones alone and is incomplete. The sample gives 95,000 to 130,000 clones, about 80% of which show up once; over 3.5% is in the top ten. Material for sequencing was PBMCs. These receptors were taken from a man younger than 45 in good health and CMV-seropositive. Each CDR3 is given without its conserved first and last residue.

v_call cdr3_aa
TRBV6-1 ASSWDRPYGYT
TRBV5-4 ASTEPGTGGATWDTEAF
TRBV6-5 ASSDRTYGYT
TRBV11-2 ASSITIRTEAF
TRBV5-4 ASSLDRASSPLH
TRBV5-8 ASSPGMFSGANGLT
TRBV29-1 SLERGGEQF
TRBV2 ASSVEADYEQY
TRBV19 ASAPDRAYYEQY
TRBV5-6 ASSLGRVYEQY
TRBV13 ASSSRDRRTGGAF
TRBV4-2 ASSLSGQGGNTIY
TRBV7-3 ASSSSGTSGRGSDTQY
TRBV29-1 SVARAGANGYT
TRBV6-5 ASSSYGGYQETQY
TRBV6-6 ASNLQGPNTGELF
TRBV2 ASMFLETQY
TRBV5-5 ASSSMDRGATSGANVLT
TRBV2 ASPPRFTDTQY
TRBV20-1 SATDLAGQF
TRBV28 ASSETGSSYNSPLH
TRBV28 ASSLWGEGPDNEQF
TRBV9 ASSVERASYNEQF
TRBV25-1 ASSVGGTGNTIY
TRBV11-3 ASSVRDRVSAF
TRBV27 ASSRTGGNYGYT
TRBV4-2 ASSQVYRGTNTGELF
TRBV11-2 ASSLEGRGAYEQY
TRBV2 ASSDRSDRNQPQH
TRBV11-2 ASSIRDRGHDEQY
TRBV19 ASSITRETQY
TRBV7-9 ASSLVTGSLRNYGYT
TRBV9 ASSVVSGGANEQF
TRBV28 ASSLTGTLALGQY
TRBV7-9 ASSRDRATEAF